The 23 T cell receptor beta chains listed next were all sequenced from one sample in a study of cytomegalovirus exposure and HLA in healthy donors. PCR involved 60 Vbeta and 13 Jbeta primers. Here immunoSEQ multiplex PCR was the method, and the copy in TCRdb shows in-frame clones only, minus some. The sample consists of over 150,000 clones, roughly 81% of them appearing once. The sequencing sample was made of PBMCs. Receptor source: a girl between 10 and 17 years old in good health and CMV-seropositive.

The rearrangement uses TRBV6-5 and TRBJ1-2; no reliable D call. The CDR3 runs to 11 residues. The V gene's germline CDR1 is MNHEY and CDR2 SVGAGI. V gave up 8 bases and J gave up 6 bases, with 10 bases separating them. CDR3 protein: CASGNTHGYTF. CDR3 bases: TGTGCCAGCGGTAACACGCATGGCTACACCTTC.

The chain recombines TRBV13 with TRBJ2-5; 7 nucleotides match TRBD2. V gave up 5 bases and J gave up 6 bases; unmatched junction bases: 6. CDR3 length: 13 amino acids. Germline V gives CDR1 PRHDT, CDR2 FYEKMQ (reference sequence). As DNA, the CDR3 is TGTGCCAGCAGCCAGTGGGACTACCAGACCCAGTACTTC. Encoded protein: CASSQWDYQTQYF.

The CDR3 nucleotides are TGTGCCATCGGGGAGGGGGGCAGAAGCTACGAGCAGTACTTC. As protein: CAIGEGGRSYEQYF. This chain links TRBV10-3 with TRBJ2-7; perhaps TRBD2 as D (7 bases). Between the trimmed V and J ends, which lost 8 bases and 3 bases, there was a span of 17 bases. CDR1 is ENHRY and CDR2 is SYGVKD in the germline V gene. This CDR3 is 14 amino acids long.

This rearrangement joins TRBV19 to TRBJ1-1; D might be TRBD1 (6 bases). The CDR3 contains 13 residues. Germline CDR1 is LNHDA and CDR2 is SQIVND (reference sequence). Between the trimmed V and J ends, which lost 5 bases and 8 bases, there was a span of 15 bases. CDR3 nucleotide sequence: TGTGCCAGTAGTTCGATCGGACAGACCGAAGCTTTCTTT. Translation: CASSSIGQTEAFF.

The chain has TRBV19 and TRBJ1-2, with 7 bases aligning to TRBD1. Germline CDR1 reads LNHDA; CDR2 reads SQIVND (reference sequence). This CDR3 contains 13 residues. Unmatched junction bases numbered 7, after V lost 7 bases and J lost 5 bases. DNA for the CDR3: TGTGCCAGTACCCTGGGACAGCATTATGGCTACACCTTC. Translation gives CASTLGQHYGYTF.

This clone turned up a few times. The rearrangement uses TRBV5-4 and TRBJ1-3; 8 nucleotides match TRBD1. Trimming at V came to 4 bases and at J to 3 bases, leaving 9 bases not matched to a gene. The germline CDR1 and CDR2 sequences are SGHNT and YYREEE (reference sequence). The CDR3 contains 16 residues. The CDR3 here is CASSTLGQGGGNTIYF. The CDR3 DNA reads TGTGCCAGCAGCACTCTTGGACAGGGAGGTGGAAACACCATATATTTT.

This sequence joins TRBV6-5 and TRBJ2-5, with 13 bases matching TRBD2. Germline CDR1 MNHEY, CDR2 SVGAGI. V lost 0 bases and J lost 3; bases outside the gene matches: 1. The CDR3 extends over 16 amino acids. In DNA, the CDR3 is TGTGCCAGCAGTTACTCTGGACTAGCGGGGGAAGAGACCCAGTACTTC. Translation gives CASSYSGLAGEETQYF.

V and J are TRBV7-9 and TRBJ1-2; tentative D call: TRBD1 (6 bases). CDR3 length: 14 residues. Germline CDR1 and CDR2: SEHNR and FQNEAQ (reference sequence). The V end was cut by 5 bases, the J end by 6 bases, with 16 bases between. CDR3 nucleotide sequence: TGTGCCAGCAGCCAGACGGGGGGCCGAGATGGCTACACCTTC. This translates into CASSQTGGRDGYTF.

V gene TRBV15 combines with J gene TRBJ1-5; the D gene is possibly TRBD1 (6 bases). The CDR3 loop spans 15 amino acids. V was trimmed by 6 bases and J by 0 bases, leaving 12 bases between them. Germline assignment: CDR1 LNHNV and CDR2 YYDKDF (reference sequence). The CDR3 sequence is CATRKGQSSNQPQHF. The CDR3 nucleotides are TGTGCCACCAGAAAAGGACAGTCTAGCAATCAGCCCCAGCATTTT. The complete variable domain, with remaining parts taken from reference TRBV15 and TRBJ1-5, reads DAMVIQNPRYQVTQFGKPVTLSCSQTLNHNVMYWYQQKSSQAPKLLFHYYDKDFNNEADTPDNFQSRRPNTSFCFLDIRSPGLGDTAMYLCATRKGQSSNQPQHFGDGTRLSIL.

This chain joins TRBV11-2 and TRBJ2-7; D is ambiguous. Germline-derived CDR1 and CDR2 are SGHAT and FQNNGV. This CDR3 region has 14 residues. V lost 0 bases, J lost 1 base, and 7 bases lay in between. This chain's CDR3 is CASSLDFPSYEQYF. In nucleotides, the CDR3 is TGTGCCAGCAGCTTAGACTTCCCGTCCTACGAGCAGTACTTC.

This chain connects TRBV19 to TRBJ1-5; 7 nucleotides line up with TRBD1. Germline CDR1 reads LNHDA; CDR2 reads SQIVND (reference sequence). The V gene end was trimmed by 5 bases and the J gene end by 7 bases; junction bases not matched to a gene: 11. CDR3 length equals 15 residues. CDR3 sequence reads: CASSPEDRNHQPQHF. The DNA for the CDR3 is TGTGCCAGTAGTCCCGAGGACAGGAATCACCAGCCCCAGCATTTT.

This chain links TRBV5-8 with TRBJ1-2; D may be TRBD1 (5 bases). The ends were cut back, 4 bases at V and 7 bases at J, with 14 bases in the middle. From germline, CDR1 is SGHTS and CDR2 YDEGEE. The CDR3 is made up of 13 amino acids. The CDR3 DNA is TGTGCCAGCAGCCGTTTCCGGGGGGTTGGCTACACCTTC. Translated: CASSRFRGVGYTF.

This chain uses TRBV9 with TRBJ1-2; 10 nucleotides align to TRBD1. The length of the CDR3 is 16 residues. The V gene's germline CDR1 is SGDLS and CDR2 YYNGEE. The V gene end was trimmed by 0 bases and the J gene end by 8 bases; junction bases not matched to a gene: 10. The CDR3 loop is CASSVGTDRGWVGYTF. The CDR3 nucleotides read TGTGCCAGCAGCGTAGGGACGGACAGGGGGTGGGTAGGCTACACCTTC.

The rearrangement links TRBV28 to TRBJ1-6; possibly TRBD1 for D (5 bases). This CDR3 is 15 amino acids long. The V gene lost 3 bases and the J gene lost 5 bases, with 11 bases spanning the gap. Looked up from germline, CDR1 is MDHEN and CDR2 is SYDVKM. The CDR3 DNA reads TGTGCCAGCAGTTTGGGGGGGTTAGATAATTCACCCCTCCACTTT. The encoded protein is CASSLGGLDNSPLHF.

The chain couples TRBV13 to TRBJ2-1; no clear D gene. The CDR3 is 12 residues long. V lost 5 bases and J 2 bases, leaving 4 bases between the germline ends. Germline CDR1 and CDR2: PRHDT and FYEKMQ (reference sequence). This CDR3 is CASSPPYNEQFF. The CDR3 DNA reads TGTGCCAGCAGCCCTCCCTACAATGAGCAGTTCTTC.

This chain joins TRBV2 and TRBJ2-5; D unresolved. There are 12 residues in the CDR3. Germline V lookup: CDR1 SNHLY, CDR2 FYNNEI. The V gene lost 6 bases and the J gene lost 3 bases, with 8 bases spanning the gap. In DNA, the CDR3 is TGTGCCAGCAGCGTTAATAAAGAGACCCAGTACTTC. Encoded protein: CASSVNKETQYF. The entire variable domain, with the rest obtained from reference TRBV2 and TRBJ2-5, is as follows: EPEVTQTPSHQVTQMGQEVILRCVPISNHLYFYWYRQILGQKVEFLVSFYNNEISEKSEIFDDQFSVERPDGSNFTLKIRSTKLEDSAMYFCASSVNKETQYFGPGTRLLVL.

The V gene is TRBV6-1, the J gene TRBJ2-3, with 9 bases identical to TRBD2. Germline lookup yields CDR1 MNHNS and CDR2 SASEGT. Trimming at V came to 4 bases and at J to 2 bases, leaving 7 bases not matched to a gene. The CDR3 is 16 amino acids. The CDR3 is CASSGGAGGFTDTQYF. The CDR3 bases are TGTGCCAGCAGTGGGGGAGCGGGGGGATTCACAGATACGCAGTATTTT.

Only one count was recorded for this clone. V usage is TRBV11-3 and J usage is TRBJ2-3, with 10 bases that match TRBD1. Looked up from germline, CDR1 is SGHNT and CDR2 is YENEEA. The CDR3 has 15 amino acids. Trimming cost V 4 bases and J 4 bases; bases outside gene matches: 5. In DNA, the CDR3 is TGTGCCAGCAGCTCTCCGACAGGGGGCCCAGATACGCAGTATTTT. It is translated as CASSSPTGGPDTQYF.

The rearrangement links TRBV29-1 to TRBJ2-3; D is ambiguous. Germline CDR1 SQVTM, CDR2 ANQGSEA. This CDR3 is built from 12 residues. V gave up 1 base and J gave up 2 bases, with 4 bases separating them. CDR3 bases: TGCAGCGTTGAAGCAGACACAGATACGCAGTATTTT. Translating it yields CSVEADTDTQYF.

The gene calls are TRBV28 and TRBJ2-7; D unclear. Trimming took 4 bases from V and 6 from J, leaving 7 bases between them. The germline V gene encodes CDR1 MDHEN and CDR2 SYDVKM. This CDR3 is 11 amino acids long. The CDR3 DNA follows: TGTGCCAGCAGTTGGGCCTCCGAGCAGTACTTC. Translated: CASSWASEQYF.

The chain recombines TRBV5-1 with TRBJ1-4; D gene uncertain. Germline loops: CDR1 SGHRS, CDR2 YFSETQ. The CDR3 is made up of 15 amino acids. V gave up 2 bases and J gave up 0 bases, with 8 bases separating them. The CDR3 protein is CASSFGPATNEKLFF. CDR3 in DNA: TGCGCCAGCAGCTTTGGGCCCGCAACTAATGAAAAACTGTTTTTT.

The CDR3 nucleotides read TGTGCCAGCAGTTACAGACAGGGGTATCAGCCCCAGCATTTT. It specifies CASSYRQGYQPQHF. V is TRBV6-5 and J is TRBJ1-5; 8 bases map to TRBD1. Germline assignment: CDR1 MNHEY and CDR2 SVGAGI. V was pared by 2 bases and J by 5 bases, with 2 bases of the junction left unmatched. The CDR3 runs 14 residues.

V is TRBV12-5 and J is TRBJ2-3, with 15 bases identical to TRBD2. This CDR3 has 18 amino acids. V was clipped by 7 bases and J by 3 bases; unmatched bases: 11. Germline CDR1 is LGHNT and CDR2 is FRNRAP. The CDR3 is CASVPPGLAGGETDTQYF. The CDR3, as DNA: TGTGCTAGTGTCCCTCCGGGACTAGCGGGGGGCGAAACAGATACGCAGTATTTT.